The 13 T cell receptor beta chains below all came from one sample that was sequenced in a study of cytomegalovirus exposure and HLA in healthy donors. The PCR was carried out with 60 Vbeta primers and 13 Jbeta primers. Clones were read by immunoSEQ multiplex PCR, and TCRdb kept only the in-frame ones, dropping some. The table has 80,000 to 90,000 clones, around 81% seen once; the top ten hold under 2%. The sequenced sample consisted of PBMCs. Source of these receptors: a woman in her twenties or thirties in good health and CMV-seronegative.

This chain joins TRBV5-1 and TRBJ2-7, with TRBD1 matching over 9 bases. This CDR3 region has 15 residues. In germline, CDR1 is SGHRS, CDR2 YFSETQ. V was pared by 2 bases and J by 5 bases, with 8 bases of the junction left unmatched. The CDR3 nucleotides are TGCGCCAGCAGCTTAGAACCGGGACAGGGTCACGAGCAGTACTTC. Translating gives CASSLEPGQGHEQYF.

The chain joins TRBV9 to TRBJ2-7; D perhaps matches TRBD2 (7 bases). The V gene's germline CDR1 is SGDLS and CDR2 YYNGEE. V lost 4 bases to trimming and J lost 7 bases, with 24 bases between them. The CDR3 runs to 16 residues. As DNA, the CDR3 is TGTGCCAGCAGCCTGACGGGACTAAGCCTAGGGGGTGAGCAGTACTTC. Translation gives CASSLTGLSLGGEQYF.

V and J are TRBV5-1 and TRBJ2-5; possible D gene TRBD2, 7 bases. The CDR3 is 15 residues long. V was trimmed by 1 base and J by 3 bases, leaving 13 bases between them. CDR1 SGHRS and CDR2 YFSETQ come from the germline V gene. The CDR3, as DNA: TGCGCCAGCAGCTTGAACAGGGCGGGAGAAGAGACCCAGTACTTC. Translating it yields CASSLNRAGEETQYF.

V and J are TRBV9 and TRBJ2-5, with TRBD1 matching 11 bases. The CDR3 contains 16 residues. Germline CDR1 is SGDLS and CDR2 is YYNGEE. Losses at the gene ends were 3 bases for V and 4 bases for J; bases not matched to a gene: 8. CDR3 nucleotides: TGTGCCAGCAGCGAGGAGGGGACAGGGGGAGGAGAGACCCAGTACTTC. Translating it yields CASSEEGTGGGETQYF.

There are a few counts of this clone. CDR3 sequence reads: CASSEGGFGNQPQHF. The CDR3 DNA is TGTGCCAGCAGTGAAGGGGGCTTTGGGAATCAGCCCCAGCATTTT. The chain uses TRBV2 and TRBJ1-5, with D perhaps TRBD1 (5 bases). V was pared by 1 base and J by 4 bases, with 11 bases between. There are 15 residues in the CDR3. Looked up from germline, CDR1 is SNHLY and CDR2 is FYNNEI.

V usage is TRBV18 and J usage is TRBJ2-7, with D unresolved. This CDR3 region has 15 residues. Looked up from germline, CDR1 is KGHSH and CDR2 is LQKENI. The ends were cut back, 5 bases at V and 4 bases at J, with 18 bases in the middle. The CDR3 DNA reads TGTGCCAGCTCAACTTTTAGTGGAAGAGCGTACGAGCAGTACTTC. The encoded protein is CASSTFSGRAYEQYF.

CDR3 amino acids: CASSPQGTSGNTIYF. The CDR3 DNA is TGTGCCAGCAGCCCCCAGGGAACCTCTGGAAACACCATATATTTT. The chain combines TRBV7-3 with TRBJ1-3; TRBD1 is a possible D gene (5 bases). The CDR3 runs 15 residues. Trimming shortened V by 5 bases and J by 0 bases, and 11 bases separated the two germline ends. Germline CDR1 reads SGHTA; CDR2 reads FQGTGA.

Of note for this clone: A read error may account for a junction end that differs from germline. V gene TRBV7-9 combines with J gene TRBJ1-3, with D perhaps TRBD1 (5 bases). CDR3 length: 16 amino acids. Germline CDR1 SEHNR, CDR2 FQNEAQ (reference sequence). CDR3 region: CSSSSRRDYSGNTIYF. The CDR3 DNA reads TGTTCCAGCAGCTCACGACGGGACTACTCTGGAAACACCATATATTTT.

This chain links TRBV28 with TRBJ2-5; D is uncertain. This CDR3 comprises 14 residues. V was pared by 4 bases and J by 0 bases, with 9 bases between. Looked up from germline, CDR1 is MDHEN and CDR2 is SYDVKM. The CDR3 protein is CASSSGEYQETQYF. CDR3 DNA: TGTGCCAGCAGTTCCGGAGAGTACCAAGAGACCCAGTACTTC.

The chain carries TRBV7-3 and TRBJ2-1; 15 bases fit TRBD2. The length of the CDR3 is 16 residues. Germline assignment: CDR1 SGHTA and CDR2 FQGTGA. With 3 bases clipped from V and 9 bases from J, the junction kept 6 bases outside the gene matches. CDR3 sequence (DNA): TGTGCCAGCAGCTTCGGACTAGCGGGAGGGATCGGTGAGCAGTTCTTC. Its translation: CASSFGLAGGIGEQFF.

This chain links TRBV7-9 with TRBJ2-1; TRBD2 agrees at 12 bases. Unmatched junction bases numbered 6, after V lost 6 bases and J lost 3 bases. CDR3 length: 16 amino acids. Germline values: CDR1 SEHNR, CDR2 FQNEAQ (reference sequence). The CDR3 loop is CASRSGLAGYYNEQFF. The CDR3 bases are TGTGCCAGCAGATCGGGACTAGCGGGCTACTACAATGAGCAGTTCTTC.

The chain couples TRBV19 to TRBJ1-5; D is ambiguous. V was clipped by 4 bases and J by 8 bases, with 21 bases between them. Germline V lookup: CDR1 LNHDA, CDR2 SQIVND (reference sequence). The CDR3 runs 16 residues. CDR3 region: CASSNLLSAASKPQHF. Here the CDR3 DNA reads TGTGCCAGTAGTAATTTATTATCGGCAGCGAGTAAGCCCCAGCATTTT. The whole variable domain, filled in from reference TRBV19 and TRBJ1-5, reads DGGITQSPKYLFRKEGQNVTLSCEQNLNHDAMYWYRQDPGQGLRLIYYSQIVNDFQKGDIAEGYSVSREKKESFPLTVTSAQKNPTAFYLCASSNLLSAASKPQHFGDGTRLSIL.

J is TRBJ2-7 and V is TRBV11-2; no reliable D call. Trimming removed 3 bases at V and 0 bases at J, with 9 bases between. The CDR3 sequence is 14 residues long. Germline-derived CDR1 and CDR2 are SGHAT and FQNNGV. CDR3 nucleotides: TGTGCCAGCAGCTTTGGTGAGAACTCCTACGAGCAGTACTTC. It translates to CASSFGENSYEQYF.